This TCR beta chain was observed in a study of cytomegalovirus exposure and HLA in healthy donors. The trim removed 8 bases at V and 2 bases at J, leaving 11 bases unmatched. Germline V lookup: CDR1 MNHNS, CDR2 SASEGT. This CDR3 spans 15 amino acids. Sequencing used immunoSEQ multiplex PCR; TCRdb keeps in-frame clones, though not all of them. The sample holds 170,000 or so clones, 65% to 85% seen once. As concerns this clone: Its antigen remains unknown.

Points from the study as a whole: Cytomegalovirus association was assigned to approximately 160 TCR beta chains. High sensitivity and specificity were reportedly achieved when the classifier diagnosed cytomegalovirus status.

This sequence was found in a woman aged 18-30 years in good health and CMV-seropositive. The source material was PBMCs. V and J are TRBV6-1 and TRBJ2-5, with 7 bases identical to TRBD2. The CDR3 sequence: CASGLLGGRQETQYF. DNA of the CDR3: TGTGCCAGCGGCCTTTTGGGGGGGAGACAAGAGACCCAGTACTTC.